The source of this T cell receptor beta chain is a study of blood T cells in healthy people across ages. CDR1 is DFQATT and CDR2 is SNEGSKA in the germline V gene (reference sequence). CDR3 size: 18 residues. Losses at the gene ends were 4 bases for V and 5 bases for J; bases not matched to a gene: 14. Combining a sample-barcoded 5' primer with a J-beta primer mix, a second PCR ran for roughly 7 to 11 cycles. Each CDR3 protein gets one entry after TCRdb re-called the 5' RACE reads with MiXCR. The sample has about a million distinct CDR3 sequences, about 48% seen once. The sequence derives from a man aged 25-40 years in good health. The material sequenced was blood. The chain couples TRBV20-1 to TRBJ2-1; 13 nucleotides agree with TRBD2. CDR3 coding DNA: TGCAGTGCTACCGGACTAGCGGGGGCTCCAATTAAGAACAATGAGCAGTTCTTC. This sequence encodes CSATGLAGAPIKNNEQFF.